Below, 4 T cell receptor beta chains from the same sample are listed, as sequenced in a study of vaccination and CD4 T cells after COVID-19. An Oncomine TCR Beta short-read assay was used to sequence the DNA from cultured CD4+ T cells. MiXCR, applied by TCRdb to the PCR reads, yields one record per CDR3 protein. The sample shows about 19,000 distinct CDR3 sequences, roughly 70% of them seen only once. Regarding treatment: approximately 11-day PBMC culture with coronavirus spike peptide pools or control peptides (ViraFEST assay). What these receptors recognize is not known. Sequencing was performed on CD4+ T cells from blood, cultured in vitro. Receptors originate from a human donor who had recovered from COVID-19.

This chain connects TRBV10-3 to TRBJ1-1; D not certain. The germline V gene encodes CDR1 ENHRY and CDR2 SYGVKD. The V end lost 5 bases, the J end lost 3 bases, and 13 bases lay between the germline ends. The CDR3 consists of 14 residues. The DNA of the CDR3 is TGTGCCATCAGTCAGAAGGGTATGGACACTGAAGCTTTCTTT. Its translation is CAISQKGMDTEAFF.

The V gene is TRBV7-8, the J gene TRBJ1-5; tentatively, D is TRBD1 (5 bases). Germline loops: CDR1 SGHVS, CDR2 FQNEAQ. The CDR3 contains 13 residues. Trimming shortened V by 2 bases and J by 5 bases, and 7 bases separated the two germline ends. CDR3 in amino acids: CASSLFRDQPQHF. The CDR3, as DNA: TGTGCCAGCAGCTTATTCAGGGATCAGCCCCAGCATTTT.

The gene calls are TRBV7-2 and TRBJ2-7, with TRBD2 matching 8 bases. This CDR3 contains 15 residues. Germline V gene data show CDR1 as SGHTA and CDR2 as FQGNSA. V gave up 1 base and J gave up 5 bases; unmatched junction bases: 7. Here the CDR3 DNA reads TGTGCCAGCAGCTTAGGAGGGGCCGGGGGGGACGAGCAGTACTTC. Protein sequence: CASSLGGAGGDEQYF.

V is TRBV9 and J is TRBJ1-5; D remains ambiguous. This CDR3 comprises 14 residues. The germline gives CDR1 SGDLS, CDR2 YYNGEE. V lost 6 bases and J lost 4, with 14 bases in between. The CDR3 sequence is CASNRGAWNQPQHF. In DNA form, the CDR3 reads TGTGCCAGCAATCGGGGAGCGTGGAATCAGCCCCAGCATTTT.